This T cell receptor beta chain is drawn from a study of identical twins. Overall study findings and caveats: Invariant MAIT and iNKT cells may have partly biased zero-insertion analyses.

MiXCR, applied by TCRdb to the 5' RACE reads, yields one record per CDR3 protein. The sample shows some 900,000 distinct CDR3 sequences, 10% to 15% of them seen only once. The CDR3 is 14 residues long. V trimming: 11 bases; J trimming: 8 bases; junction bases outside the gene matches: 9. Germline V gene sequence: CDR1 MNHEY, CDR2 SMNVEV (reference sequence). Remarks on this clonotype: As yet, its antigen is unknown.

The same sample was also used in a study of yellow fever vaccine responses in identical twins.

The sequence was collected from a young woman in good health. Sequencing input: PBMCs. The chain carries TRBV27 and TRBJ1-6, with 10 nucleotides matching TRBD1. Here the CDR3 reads CAAGRGTGDSPLHF. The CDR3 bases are TGTGCCGCCGGGAGGGGGACAGGGGATTCACCCCTCCACTTT.